These 8 T cell receptor beta chains share one sample of origin, sequenced in a study of CD8 T cells in ankylosing spondylitis. In TCRdb, the 5' RACE reads were re-called with MiXCR into one record per CDR3 protein. The table includes some 250,000 distinct CDR3 sequences, over 8.5% detected once. Sequences were obtained from blood, either unsorted or a sorted T cell fraction (not recorded which). These receptors all stem from a male donor with ankylosing spondylitis or in good health (not recorded which).

This clonotype was seen repeatedly, ten times or more. This chain uses TRBV30 with TRBJ2-1, with 8 bases aligning to TRBD2. V was pared by 2 bases and J by 4 bases, with 4 bases of the junction left unmatched. The CDR3 loop spans 14 amino acids. Germline V gene sequence: CDR1 GTSNPN, CDR2 SVGIG (reference sequence). CDR3 residues: CAWSSGRGYNEQFF. DNA for the CDR3: TGTGCCTGGAGTAGCGGGAGAGGGTACAATGAGCAGTTCTTC.

V usage is TRBV7-2 and J usage is TRBJ2-7; D is ambiguous. With 0 bases removed from V and 2 bases from J, the gap between germline ends came to 8 bases. Germline V gene data show CDR1 as SGHTA and CDR2 as FQGNSA. CDR3 length: 14 amino acids. This CDR3 is CASSLAAFPYEQYF. DNA of the CDR3: TGTGCCAGCAGCTTAGCTGCCTTCCCCTACGAGCAGTACTTC.

V and J are TRBV10-1 and TRBJ2-1; D unresolved. The length of the CDR3 is 14 residues. Germline-derived CDR1 and CDR2 are WNHNN and SYGVQD (reference sequence). The V gene lost 2 bases and the J gene lost 8 bases, with 13 bases spanning the gap. Written as DNA, the CDR3 is TGCGCCAGCAGTGAGGCAACTAACCTCGATGAGCAGTTCTTC. Translation: CASSEATNLDEQFF.

In its sample, this clonotype was seen many times. V is TRBV10-3 and J is TRBJ2-7; perhaps TRBD1 as D (6 bases). The V end lost 0 bases, the J end lost 2 bases, and 8 bases lay between the germline ends. CDR1 and CDR2 (germline): ENHRY, SYGVKD. The CDR3 consists of 14 residues. The CDR3 sequence: CAISESGQPYEQYF. In nucleotides, the CDR3 is TGTGCCATCAGTGAGTCAGGACAGCCCTACGAGCAGTACTTC.

This clonotype was observed a handful of times. V and J are TRBV25-1 and TRBJ2-5; 9 positions match TRBD2. Germline V lookup: CDR1 MGHDK, CDR2 SYGVNS. Trimming took 6 bases from V and 3 from J; bases not matched to a gene: 11. The CDR3 is 16 amino acids. The CDR3 spells CASSPGVAGAEETQYF. The CDR3 DNA reads TGTGCCAGCAGCCCCGGGGTAGCGGGAGCGGAAGAGACCCAGTACTTC.

At least ten counts were recorded for this clonotype. This rearrangement joins TRBV12-3 or TRBV12-4 to TRBJ2-5, with D perhaps being TRBD1 or TRBD2 (5 bases each). The CDR3 has 15 residues. The germline V and J ends were trimmed by 6 bases and 1 base, with 15 bases remaining between them. The CDR3 DNA is TGTGCCAGCAGACCGGGACGGTCGGTCCAAGAGACCCAGTACTTC. This translates into CASRPGRSVQETQYF.

This clonotype was counted a few times. This chain uses TRBV6-1 with TRBJ1-2; D is possibly TRBD1 (6 bases). There are 14 residues in the CDR3. Trimming stripped 3 bases from V and 7 bases from J, with 15 bases between. CDR1 is MNHNS, CDR2 SASEGT, per germline. The DNA for the CDR3 is TGTGCCAGCAGTGACCCAACAGGGAAGGGTGGCTACACCTTC. Translation: CASSDPTGKGGYTF.

This clonotype was seen a few times. In nucleotides, the CDR3 is TGTGCCAGCAGCAAAGGGTGGCCCGACTACGAGCAGTACTTC. This codes for CASSKGWPDYEQYF. J is TRBJ2-7 and V is TRBV21-1; the DNA was not compared with TRBD2, the D call given in the table. TRBV21-1 is tagged as a pseudogene. There are 14 residues in the CDR3.